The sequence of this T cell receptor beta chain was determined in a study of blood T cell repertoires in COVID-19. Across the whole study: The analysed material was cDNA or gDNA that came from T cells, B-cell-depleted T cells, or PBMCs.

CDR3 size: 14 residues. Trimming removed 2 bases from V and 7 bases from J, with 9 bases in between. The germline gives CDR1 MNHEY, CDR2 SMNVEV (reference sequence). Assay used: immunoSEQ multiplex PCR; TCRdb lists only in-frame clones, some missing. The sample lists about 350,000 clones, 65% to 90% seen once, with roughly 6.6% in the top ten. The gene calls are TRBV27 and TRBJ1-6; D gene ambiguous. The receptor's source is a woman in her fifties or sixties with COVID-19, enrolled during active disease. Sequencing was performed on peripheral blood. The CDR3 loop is CASSLQDTNSPLHF. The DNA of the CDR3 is TGTGCCAGCAGTTTACAAGACACCAATTCACCCCTCCACTTT.